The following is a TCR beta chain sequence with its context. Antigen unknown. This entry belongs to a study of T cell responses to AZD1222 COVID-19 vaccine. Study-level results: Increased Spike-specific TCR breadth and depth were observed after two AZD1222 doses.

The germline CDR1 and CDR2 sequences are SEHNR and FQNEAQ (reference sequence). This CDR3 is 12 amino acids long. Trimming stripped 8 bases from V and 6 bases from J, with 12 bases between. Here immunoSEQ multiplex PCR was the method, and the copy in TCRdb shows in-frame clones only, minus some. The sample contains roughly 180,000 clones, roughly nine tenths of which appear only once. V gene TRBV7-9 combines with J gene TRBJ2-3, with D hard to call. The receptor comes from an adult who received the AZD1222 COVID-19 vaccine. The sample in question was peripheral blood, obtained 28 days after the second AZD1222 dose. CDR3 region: CASATSIDTQYF. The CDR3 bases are TGTGCCAGCGCAACCTCTATCGATACGCAGTATTTT.